The 31 T cell receptor beta chains below were found in one sample sequenced in a study of shared T cell receptors in the human thymus (TCRdb year 2021). The library relied on the immunoSEQ multiplex PCR assay. TCRdb took over this immuneACCESS table, retaining in-frame rearrangements with V and J assigned. Such tables are incomplete; in checked studies, under half of the missing clones stem from an unresolved V gene, and the remainder is unexplained. This sample is represented by 650,000 to 950,000 clones; 70% to 90% of them were singletons. Over 0.008% of the sample goes to the ten largest clones. Separately, the same data were catalogued under a study of human thymus T cells.

Sequencing was performed on thymocytes. These receptors all come from a girl under three years old with a congenital heart defect. Donor details come from another sample of the same person, matched by shared clones.

The rearrangement links TRBV4-1 to TRBJ1-2; TRBD1 is a possible D gene (5 bases). Germline CDR1 and CDR2: MGHRA and YSYEKL. V lost 2 bases and J lost 5, with 15 bases in between. This CDR3 has 15 amino acids. CDR3 sequence: CASSQRYDSNYGYTF. DNA of the CDR3: TGCGCCAGCAGCCAACGGTACGACAGCAATTATGGCTACACCTTC.

This clone was counted a single time. The chain couples TRBV4-1 to TRBJ2-7, with 8 bases that match TRBD2. There are 20 residues in the CDR3. CDR1 is MGHRA, CDR2 YSYEKL, per germline. The V gene end was trimmed by 4 bases and the J gene end by 1 base; junction bases not matched to a gene: 21. This chain's CDR3 is CASSPSGEIRRGGRSYEQYF. CDR3 nucleotides: TGCGCCAGCAGCCCCTCGGGGGAAATCCGACGGGGGGGCCGGTCCTACGAGCAGTACTTC.

The rearrangement joins TRBV25-1 to TRBJ2-2; 10 nucleotides align to TRBD1. Trimming cost V 1 base and J 3 bases; bases outside gene matches: 5. This CDR3 has 17 residues. Germline V gives CDR1 MGHDK, CDR2 SYGVNS. DNA for the CDR3: TGTGCCAGCAGTGAATTTAAAGGGACAGGGGACACCGGGGAGCTGTTTTTT. This sequence encodes CASSEFKGTGDTGELFF.

The rearrangement uses TRBV5-8 and TRBJ1-6; D is uncertain. The CDR3 is 12 amino acids. Germline V gene data show CDR1 as SGHTS and CDR2 as YDEGEE. The germline V and J ends were trimmed by 7 bases and 8 bases, with 10 bases remaining between them. The CDR3 sequence is CASPGSDSPLHF. CDR3 nucleotide sequence: TGTGCCAGCCCAGGATCCGATTCACCCCTCCACTTT.

J is TRBJ2-7 and V is TRBV4-1, with TRBD1 as a possible D gene (6 bases). CDR1 is MGHRA, CDR2 YSYEKL, per germline. V was trimmed by 0 bases and J by 3 bases, leaving 15 bases between them. This CDR3 is built from 16 residues. The CDR3 here is CASSQECGQSYYEQYF. CDR3 DNA: TGCGCCAGCAGCCAAGAATGTGGACAGAGTTACTACGAGCAGTACTTC.

The rearrangement joins TRBV28 to TRBJ2-5; 7 nucleotides agree with TRBD1. Near its end, the DNA agrees better with TRBJ2-7, so the J call may be wrong. The CDR3 runs 15 residues. Germline values: CDR1 MDHEN, CDR2 SYDVKM. CDR3 in amino acids: CASTWSTGFYGEQYF. DNA for the CDR3: TGTGCCAGCACCTGGTCGACAGGGTTCTACGGCGAGCAGTACTTC.

This chain links TRBV7-2 with TRBJ2-5; the D gene is possibly TRBD2 (5 bases). The length of the CDR3 is 14 residues. Germline loops: CDR1 SGHTA, CDR2 FQGNSA. V lost 5 bases and J 4 bases, leaving 14 bases between the germline ends. This CDR3 reads CASSTRAERETQYF. The CDR3 coding sequence is TGTGCCAGCAGCACCCGAGCGGAGAGAGAGACCCAGTACTTC. Looking up the rest from reference TRBV7-2 and TRBJ2-5 gives the full variable domain: GAGVSQSPSNKVTEKGKDVELRCDPISGHTALYWYRQSLGQGLEFLIYFQGNSAPDKSGLPSDRFSAERTGGSVSTLTIQRTQQEDSAVYLCASSTRAERETQYFGPGTRLLVL.

The chain recombines TRBV5-1 with TRBJ1-1; 8 positions match TRBD1. The CDR3 totals 14 residues. V gave up 2 bases and J gave up 4 bases; unmatched junction bases: 4. CDR1 is SGHRS, CDR2 YFSETQ, per germline. CDR3 in amino acids: CASSFGQGATEAFF. The CDR3 coding sequence is TGCGCCAGCAGCTTCGGTCAGGGGGCCACTGAAGCTTTCTTT.

The rearrangement uses TRBV28 and TRBJ1-2; TRBD1 matches 8 bases. The CDR3 covers 20 residues. Germline V gene sequence: CDR1 MDHEN, CDR2 SYDVKM. Trimming at V came to 7 bases and at J to 5 bases, leaving 27 bases not matched to a gene. CDR3 residues: CASTRQGPLQCALQIYGYTF. The DNA of the CDR3 is TGTGCCAGCACCCGACAGGGGCCCCTCCAATGCGCCCTCCAAATTTATGGCTACACCTTC.

The CDR3 reads CASSIASGGSSTDTQYF. The DNA of the CDR3 is TGTGCCAGTAGTATTGCTAGCGGGGGGTCTAGCACAGATACGCAGTATTTT. The chain uses TRBV19 and TRBJ2-3; TRBD2 matches at 11 bases. Germline CDR1 reads LNHDA; CDR2 reads SQIVND (reference sequence). Trimming removed 3 bases from V and 0 bases from J; junction bases left unmatched: 5. CDR3 length: 17 amino acids.

This chain links TRBV2 with TRBJ2-2; TRBD1 might be the D (6 bases). The germline V gene encodes CDR1 SNHLY and CDR2 FYNNEI. The CDR3 is made up of 14 amino acids. Between the trimmed V and J ends, which lost 9 bases and 1 base, there was a span of 12 bases. The CDR3 region is CARLKGGNTGELFF. CDR3 coding DNA: TGTGCCAGACTCAAAGGGGGGAACACCGGGGAGCTGTTTTTT.

The V gene is TRBV5-1, the J gene TRBJ1-2; D may be TRBD1 (5 bases). The CDR3 contains 13 residues. V gave up 2 bases and J gave up 8 bases, with 13 bases separating them. The germline V gene has CDR1 SGHRS and CDR2 YFSETQ. The DNA of the CDR3 is TGCGCCAGCAGCTTTTTTGGGGGACTGGGCTACACCTTC. Its translation is CASSFFGGLGYTF.

DNA of the CDR3: TGTGCCAGCAGCCAACATGGACAGCTCTACTATGGCTACACCTTC. It specifies CASSQHGQLYYGYTF. The J gene is TRBJ1-2, the V gene TRBV14; tentatively, D is TRBD1 (6 bases). V was pared by 2 bases and J by 3 bases, with 13 bases between. Germline-derived CDR1 and CDR2 are SGHDN and FVKESK. The CDR3 totals 15 residues.

V is TRBV9 and J is TRBJ2-1; 9 bases fit TRBD2. The germline V gene has CDR1 SGDLS and CDR2 YYNGEE. The CDR3 runs to 20 residues. The J segment lost 3 bases and the V segment lost 4 bases, leaving 20 bases of the junction unmatched. The CDR3 loop reads CASSTHPELAGAHHYNEQFF. CDR3 coding DNA: TGTGCCAGCAGCACGCACCCGGAGTTAGCGGGAGCCCACCACTACAATGAGCAGTTCTTC.

This clone was counted only a few times. The CDR3 region is CASSLLGQGHATNEKLFF. CDR3 nucleotides: TGTGCCAGCAGTTTATTGGGACAGGGCCATGCAACTAATGAAAAACTGTTTTTT. V usage is TRBV28 and J usage is TRBJ1-4; 9 bases line up with TRBD1. V shed 1 base and J 0 bases; nucleotides not matched to a gene: 6. The length of the CDR3 is 18 residues. The germline V gene encodes CDR1 MDHEN and CDR2 SYDVKM.

This chain links TRBV5-6 with TRBJ2-7, with TRBD1 identical over 9 bases. With 3 bases clipped from V and 0 bases from J, the junction kept 7 bases outside the gene matches. Germline V gene data show CDR1 as SGHDT and CDR2 as YYEEEE. This CDR3 is 16 amino acids long. The CDR3 DNA reads as TGTGCCAGCAGCTCATCCGGGACAGGGAGCTCCTACGAGCAGTACTTC. This translates into CASSSSGTGSSYEQYF.

In its sample, this clone was seen a few times. The chain carries TRBV7-6 and TRBJ1-3; 7 bases agree with TRBD1. Germline V gene data show CDR1 as SGHVS and CDR2 as FNYEAQ. Trimming removed 5 bases from V and 2 bases from J; junction bases left unmatched: 6. CDR3 length: 15 residues. CDR3 in DNA: TGTGCCAGCAGCCCACCGGGACAGACTGGAAACACCATATATTTT. Its translation: CASSPPGQTGNTIYF.

The rearrangement joins TRBV6-1 to TRBJ1-1, with a tentative D call TRBD1 (5 bases). CDR3 length equals 14 residues. Deletions cut 5 bases from V and 1 base from J, with 11 bases between. Germline values: CDR1 MNHNS, CDR2 SASEGT. CDR3 protein: CASSIGRENTEAFF. The CDR3 DNA reads as TGTGCCAGCAGTATCGGCAGGGAGAACACTGAAGCTTTCTTT.

The V call is TRBV4-1, the J call TRBJ2-2, with 9 bases identical to TRBD1. The CDR3 is made up of 16 amino acids. Trimming removed 1 base from V and 7 bases from J; junction bases left unmatched: 7. The germline gives CDR1 MGHRA, CDR2 YSYEKL. In DNA form, the CDR3 reads TGCGCCAGCAGCCAAGGGGACAGGGAAGGGGTCGGGGAGCTGTTTTTT. It codes for CASSQGDREGVGELFF.

The CDR3: CASSQGFSGQAQETQYF. The CDR3 DNA is TGTGCCAGCAGTCAGGGGTTTTCGGGACAGGCGCAAGAGACCCAGTACTTC. This chain uses TRBV28 with TRBJ2-5; 8 bases line up with TRBD1. Per the germline V gene, CDR1 is MDHEN and CDR2 is SYDVKM. J gave up 2 bases and V 5 bases, and 13 bases lay outside the gene matches. The CDR3 sequence is 17 residues long. Filled out from reference TRBV28 and TRBJ2-5, the complete variable domain reads DVKVTQSSRYLVKRTGEKVFLECVQDMDHENMFWYRQDPGLGLRLIYFSYDVKMKEKGDIPEGYSVSREKKERFSLILESASTNQTSMYLCASSQGFSGQAQETQYFGPGTRLLVL.

A remark on this clone: A read error may account for a junction end that differs from germline. The V and J genes are TRBV7-9 and TRBJ1-1, with D hard to call. The CDR3 covers 12 residues. CDR1 is SEHNR, CDR2 FQNEAQ, per germline (reference sequence). CDR3 residues: CAGSPARVEAFF. The CDR3 DNA follows: TGTGCCGGCAGCCCCGCGCGGGTTGAAGCTTTCTTT.

The chain employs TRBV7-6 and TRBJ1-2; TRBD1 aligns across 8 bases. Germline V CDR1 and CDR2: SGHVS, FNYEAQ. The CDR3 spans 17 residues. After removal of 0 bases from V and 0 bases from J, the junction contained 6 bases not matched to a gene. The CDR3 here is CASSLATGGPSNYGYTF. The CDR3 region has the DNA TGTGCCAGCAGCTTAGCAACAGGGGGACCCTCTAACTATGGCTACACCTTC.

This chain links TRBV13 with TRBJ2-4; TRBD2 matches 11 bases. Germline values: CDR1 PRHDT, CDR2 FYEKMQ (reference sequence). The CDR3 has 17 residues. Trimming at V came to 4 bases and at J to 1 base, leaving 6 bases not matched to a gene. As DNA, the CDR3 is TGTGCCAGCAGCTCCTTAGCGGGGGGGCAGGCCAAAAACATTCAGTACTTC. Amino acids: CASSSLAGGQAKNIQYF. The whole variable domain, remainder taken from reference TRBV13 and TRBJ2-4, is AAGVIQSPRHLIKEKRETATLKCYPIPRHDTVYWYQQGPGQDPQFLISFYEKMQSDKGSIPDRFSAQQFSDYHSELNMSSLELGDSALYFCASSSLAGGQAKNIQYFGAGTRLSVL.

The chain carries TRBV7-6 and TRBJ1-2; D perhaps matches TRBD1 (6 bases). Germline V gene sequence: CDR1 SGHVS, CDR2 FNYEAQ. V was shortened by 5 bases and J by 5 bases, with 21 bases between the two germline ends. The CDR3 length is 16 residues. Here the CDR3 reads CASSRIRGLPLYGYTF. CDR3 nucleotide sequence: TGTGCCAGCAGCCGGATCAGGGGTCTTCCCCTTTATGGCTACACCTTC.

This chain links TRBV9 with TRBJ2-3; maybe TRBD1 (7 bases). Germline lookup yields CDR1 SGDLS and CDR2 YYNGEE. With 4 bases removed from V and 3 bases from J, the gap between germline ends came to 12 bases. This CDR3 spans 14 amino acids. CDR3 nucleotides: TGTGCCAGCAGCAGGCAGGGGGGTACAGATACGCAGTATTTT. Its translation is CASSRQGGTDTQYF.

The CDR3 DNA sequence: TGTGCCAGCAGCCCAGAGGGACATCTCAATCAGCCCCAGCATTTT. This encodes CASSPEGHLNQPQHF. The chain joins TRBV9 to TRBJ1-5, with D possibly TRBD1 on 6 matching bases. The CDR3 length is 15 residues. V shed 4 bases and J shed 3 bases, with 14 bases lying between them. Germline CDR1 SGDLS, CDR2 YYNGEE. The whole variable domain, filled in from reference TRBV9 and TRBJ1-5, reads DSGVTQTPKHLITATGQRVTLRCSPRSGDLSVYWYQQSLDQGLQFLIQYYNGEERAKGNILERFSAQQFPDLHSELNLSSLELGDSALYFCASSPEGHLNQPQHFGDGTRLSIL.

The chain recombines TRBV11-2 with TRBJ1-2; D is unclear. CDR3 size: 13 residues. Germline-derived CDR1 and CDR2 are SGHAT and FQNNGV. Trimming cost V 1 base and J 4 bases, with 7 bases left between them. The CDR3, as DNA: TGTGCCAGCAGCTTAGGGGAGGGCTATGGCTACACCTTC. Its translation is CASSLGEGYGYTF. The complete variable domain, with remaining parts taken from reference TRBV11-2 and TRBJ1-2, reads EAGVAQSPRYKIIEKRQSVAFWCNPISGHATLYWYQQILGQGPKLLIQFQNNGVVDDSQLPKDRFSAERLKGVDSTLKIQPAKLEDSAVYLCASSLGEGYGYTFGSGTRLTVV.

This chain uses TRBV4-1 with TRBJ2-5; TRBD2 agrees at 9 bases. In germline, CDR1 is MGHRA, CDR2 YSYEKL. Trimming removed 0 bases from V and 5 bases from J; junction bases left unmatched: 7. The CDR3 has 16 residues. For the CDR3, the DNA is TGCGCCAGCAGCCAAGATTCCGGACTAGCGTGGGAGACCCAGTACTTC. It encodes CASSQDSGLAWETQYF.

The rearrangement joins TRBV2 to TRBJ1-1, with D hard to call. The CDR3 is made up of 17 amino acids. The V gene lost 5 bases and the J gene lost 0 bases, with 19 bases spanning the gap. Germline V gene data show CDR1 as SNHLY and CDR2 as FYNNEI. The CDR3 nucleotides are TGTGCCAGCAGTTTTTTGGGAGGACTAAACATGAACACTGAAGCTTTCTTT. It specifies CASSFLGGLNMNTEAFF.

The V gene is TRBV28, the J gene TRBJ1-4, with 7 nucleotides matching TRBD1. Germline V gives CDR1 MDHEN, CDR2 SYDVKM. The V gene end was trimmed by 4 bases and the J gene end by 16 bases; junction bases not matched to a gene: 15. The CDR3 is 14 amino acids. The CDR3 nucleotides read TGTGCCAGCAGTTCGACCAGACCAGACAGGGAGCGGTTTTTT. Its protein is CASSSTRPDRERFF.

The chain is built from TRBV5-6 and TRBJ1-2; perhaps TRBD1 as D (5 bases). V was shortened by 4 bases and J by 5 bases, with 21 bases between the two germline ends. The CDR3 contains 16 residues. Germline values: CDR1 SGHDT, CDR2 YYEEEE. The DNA for the CDR3 is TGTGCCAGCAGCCCGGCGCCGAGGCAGGGTGATTATGGCTACACCTTC. Translated: CASSPAPRQGDYGYTF. The full variable domain, its missing parts supplied by reference TRBV5-6 and TRBJ1-2, is DAGVTQSPTHLIKTRGQQVTLRCSPKSGHDTVSWYQQALGQGPQFIFQYYEEEERQRGNFPDRFSGHQFPNYSSELNVNALLLGDSALYLCASSPAPRQGDYGYTFGSGTRLTVV.